The 10 T cell receptor beta chains below were found in one sample sequenced in a study of cytomegalovirus exposure and HLA in healthy donors. Primers included in the PCR were 60 Vbeta and 13 Jbeta primers. Produced via immunoSEQ multiplex PCR; TCRdb's table is partial and in-frame only. The data hold some 150,000 clones, with about 79% observed a single time. Sequenced: PBMCs. Receptors originate from a female donor in good health and CMV-seropositive.

A few counts support this clone. This chain joins TRBV5-1 and TRBJ1-1; a weak D match, TRBD1 (5 bases). The V gene lost 2 bases and the J gene lost 4 bases, with 6 bases spanning the gap. The CDR3 runs 12 residues. From germline, CDR1 is SGHRS and CDR2 YFSETQ. The CDR3 DNA sequence: TGCGCCAGCAGCTTAGGGGTCACTGAAGCTTTCTTT. Amino acids: CASSLGVTEAFF.

The chain has TRBV30 and TRBJ1-1; D ambiguous. Germline V CDR1 and CDR2: GTSNPN, SVGIG (reference sequence). Trimming stripped 0 bases from V and 0 bases from J, with 8 bases between. The CDR3 contains 14 residues. In DNA form, the CDR3 reads TGTGCCTGGAGTGTACTCCTTATGAACACTGAAGCTTTCTTT. Translating gives CAWSVLLMNTEAFF.

V gene TRBV4-2 combines with J gene TRBJ2-1; 7 bases map to TRBD2. The CDR3 loop spans 16 amino acids. V lost 2 bases and J lost 3; bases outside the gene matches: 7. Looked up from germline, CDR1 is LGHNA and CDR2 is YNFKEQ. CDR3 protein: CASSQRSGKGYNEQFF. The CDR3 DNA is TGTGCCAGCAGCCAACGAAGCGGGAAGGGCTACAATGAGCAGTTCTTC.

The V and J genes are TRBV10-3 and TRBJ2-2; the match to TRBD2 covers 7 bases. Trimming at V came to 3 bases and at J to 2 bases, leaving 12 bases not matched to a gene. The CDR3 length is 18 residues. Per the germline V gene, CDR1 is ENHRY and CDR2 is SYGVKD. The CDR3, as DNA: TGTGCCATCAGTGATTCCGGTCGAGCGGGACGAAACACCGGGGAGCTGTTTTTT. Protein product: CAISDSGRAGRNTGELFF.

The rearrangement uses TRBV27 and TRBJ2-7; 7 bases agree with TRBD2. Germline loops: CDR1 MNHEY, CDR2 SMNVEV (reference sequence). CDR3 length equals 14 residues. Unmatched junction bases numbered 8, after V lost 6 bases and J lost 3 bases. CDR3 DNA: TGTGCCAGCAGGGAGTGGGAGGGAGACTACGAGCAGTACTTC. As protein: CASREWEGDYEQYF.

This chain joins TRBV29-1 and TRBJ2-7; 8 bases map to TRBD1. With V trimmed by 7 bases and J by 2 bases, 13 bases remained unmatched. CDR3 length equals 15 residues. Germline V gene lookup returns CDR1 SQVTM and CDR2 ANQGSEA. The CDR3 sequence is CSATGDTRLTYEQYF. In nucleotides, the CDR3 is TGCAGCGCGACAGGGGACACTCGATTAACCTACGAGCAGTACTTC.

V and J are TRBV11-2 and TRBJ2-7, with D uncertain. V shed 1 base and J shed 3 bases, with 10 bases lying between them. This CDR3 is 14 amino acids long. The germline gives CDR1 SGHAT, CDR2 FQNNGV. The CDR3 here is CASSLAGSDYEQYF. The CDR3 nucleotides read TGTGCCAGCAGCTTAGCCGGGTCCGACTACGAGCAGTACTTC.

This clone was counted between two and nine times. The sample has other DNA sequences that encode this CDR3 too. The chain is built from TRBV28 and TRBJ2-3; D is perhaps TRBD2 (7 bases). V shed 5 bases and J shed 6 bases, with 12 bases lying between them. Germline V CDR1 and CDR2: MDHEN, SYDVKM. This CDR3 is built from 13 residues. The chain's CDR3 is CASSAGGPDTQYF. CDR3 DNA sequence: TGTGCCAGCAGTGCCGGGGGGCCCGATACGCAGTATTTT. The entire variable domain, with the rest obtained from reference TRBV28 and TRBJ2-3, is as follows: DVKVTQSSRYLVKRTGEKVFLECVQDMDHENMFWYRQDPGLGLRLIYFSYDVKMKEKGDIPEGYSVSREKKERFSLILESASTNQTSMYLCASSAGGPDTQYFGPGTRLTVL.

The chain combines TRBV7-2 with TRBJ2-1; 10 bases fit TRBD2. There are 16 residues in the CDR3. CDR1 and CDR2 (germline): SGHTA, FQGNSA. V trimming: 5 bases; J trimming: 2 bases; junction bases outside the gene matches: 6. DNA of the CDR3: TGTGCCAGCAGCAAGAGGACTAGCGGACCCTACAATGAGCAGTTCTTC. Amino acid sequence: CASSKRTSGPYNEQFF.

V gene TRBV5-6 combines with J gene TRBJ1-3, with 8 bases identical to TRBD1. CDR1 and CDR2 (germline): SGHDT, YYEEEE. The J segment lost 2 bases and the V segment lost 5 bases, leaving 12 bases of the junction unmatched. The CDR3 consists of 17 residues. The CDR3 region is CASSYRDRLRAGNTIYF. CDR3 nucleotide sequence: TGTGCCAGCAGTTACCGGGACAGGTTAAGGGCTGGAAACACCATATATTTT.